The entry below describes one T cell receptor (beta chain). The antigen is unknown. Other DNA variants within this sample encode the same CDR3. Researchers ran the PCR with 60 Vbeta and 13 Jbeta primers. In the original workflow: A later analysis counted around 80 million unique TCR beta chains, some 10 million shared. Generated by immunoSEQ multiplex PCR, the TCRdb table keeps only in-frame clones and is missing some. That table supplies the V and J calls and clone size; D and trimming were determined from the DNA. The table includes about 160,000 clones, around three quarters detected once. Germline CDR1 SGHTA, CDR2 FQGNSA. Trimming took off 0 bases at V and 7 bases at J, with 4 bases between the two ends. The CDR3 has 12 amino acids. The data stem from a study of cytomegalovirus exposure and HLA in healthy donors. Study conclusions and caveats: According to the study, 160 or so TCR beta chains were cytomegalovirus-associated. Of the V segments, some could not be distinguished, including TRBV6-2 and TRBV6-3, and were excluded. When the data were analyzed later, several of the most significant clusters appeared to be linked to common viral pathogens.

The sequence came from a woman in her fifties or sixties in good health and CMV-seropositive. The sample taken for sequencing was PBMCs. The chain couples TRBV7-2 to TRBJ2-1; no definite D call. DNA for the CDR3: TGTGCCAGCAGCTTAGCGCTAAATGAGCAGTTCTTC. Amino acid sequence: CASSLALNEQFF.